This T cell receptor (beta chain) was recovered during a study of T cells expressing NK-cell markers. In the study overall: Seropositivity for HCMV was found in seven of the eight sequenced donors, with one seronegative. Study conclusions and caveats: Whether expanded NKG2C+ T cell clones were HCMV specific stayed uncertain.

One entry per CDR3 protein, without DNA, is what TCRdb gives after re-calling the 5' RACE reads. This sample's table reports 350,000 to 450,000 distinct CDR3 sequences. This CDR3 has 15 residues. In regard to this clonotype: Its antigen is unidentified.

The sequenced sample consisted of blood T cells: a sorted CD56 or NKG2C T cell subset, CD4+ or CD8+ T cells, or bulk PBMC T cells (not recorded which). The TCR was taken from a man aged 18-69 years in good health. The J gene is TRBJ2-1, the V gene TRBV12-3 or TRBV12-4; TCRdb calls TRBD1, which cannot be checked without DNA. CDR3 region: CASSLAGGRRREQFF.